The entry that follows covers one T cell receptor beta chain sequence. Its target is not known. CDR3 length equals 15 residues. The V end was cut by 3 bases, the J end by 10 bases, with 19 bases between. Germline V gives CDR1 SGHTA, CDR2 FQGNSA. The data belong to a study of beta chain features in type 1 diabetes. The isolated RNA, all of it, was reverse transcribed, so expressed TCRB transcripts were what got sequenced. Here immunoSEQ multiplex PCR was the method, and the copy in TCRdb shows in-frame clones only, minus some. The sample consists of around 360,000 clones, around 12% of them appearing once. Study-wide results and limits: Type 1 diabetes patients had TCRB CDR3s that were shorter (moderately but significantly so) in all four CD4+ subsets.

Material: naive CD4+ T cells from blood. The rearrangement uses TRBV7-2 and TRBJ2-1; tentative D call: TRBD2 (6 bases). The sequence derives from a woman under 30 with type 1 diabetes. The CDR3, as DNA: TGTGCCAGCAGCTTTGAACCGGGACTTCGGGGGGAGCAGTTCTTC. Translation gives CASSFEPGLRGEQFF.